This entry features one T cell receptor (beta chain) sequence. Its specificity is unknown. This sample is part of a study of regulatory T cells in long-lasting Graves disease. The V end was cut by 3 bases, the J end by 3 bases, with 14 bases between. The CDR3 totals 15 residues. Specified time point: newly diagnosed GD, antithyroid drugs for less than 3 months. PBMCs provided the RNA from which the TCR library was made. In each case, Graves' disease was diagnosed per American Thyroid Association guidelines. Study findings and constraints: More public clonotypes were shared by persistent patients (about 3,000) than by new patients (fewer than 1,000).

Assembly of TCR beta libraries relied on iRepertoire HTBI primers together with Arm-PCR of CDR3 regions. One entry per CDR3 protein results from TCRdb running MiXCR on the multiplex PCR reads. Of 350,000 to 450,000 distinct CDR3 sequences in the sample, 12% were seen once. These sequences were also reported in another study, on T cells in Graves' hyperthyroidism and ophthalmopathy. From that second work: Lactation, pregnancy, other autoimmune disease or uncontrolled infection led to exclusion of patients. Thyroid ultrasound, orbital computed tomography, clinical symptoms, and serum thyroxine and TRAb underpinned diagnoses.

The V gene is TRBV12-3 or TRBV12-4, the J gene TRBJ1-2; D might be TRBD1 (5 bases). The receptor comes from a woman aged 18-29 years with Graves disease. The material was peripheral blood mononuclear cells (PBMCs), obtained at new diagnosis, from a patient treated with antithyroid drugs. The CDR3 spells CASSFDMGGYYGYTF. Written as DNA, the CDR3 is TGTGCCAGCAGTTTTGACATGGGGGGGTACTATGGCTACACCTTC.